These T cell receptor beta chains were read from a single sample in a study of blood T cell repertoires in COVID-19. Some clones are missing from TCRdb's copy, which holds only in-frame ones; the method was immunoSEQ multiplex PCR. This sample has 250,000 to 400,000 clones, with about 87% found just once. The material sequenced was peripheral blood. These receptors originate from a woman aged 25 to 39 with COVID-19, enrolled during active disease. CDR3s include the opening cysteine and the closing phenylalanine or tryptophan.

TRBV28,TRBJ2-7,CASSLDRVAYEQYF
TRBV7-2,TRBJ2-3,CASSLLAGDDTQYF
TRBV5-5,TRBJ2-5,CASSLLSRETQYF
TRBV13,TRBJ2-3,CASSRGPSSTDTQYF
TRBV29-1,TRBJ2-1,CSVARGATYNEQFF
TRBV6-2/TRBV6-3,TRBJ2-7,CASSYGGVSYEQYF
TRBV7-8,TRBJ1-2,CASSPTRAGTYGYTF
TRBV18,TRBJ1-2,CASSPTTGDYGYTF
TRBV29-1,TRBJ1-1,CSGETGETEAFF
TRBV19,TRBJ2-5,CASTDSFQETQYF
TRBV29-1,TRBJ1-1,CSLGPWETTEAFF
TRBV5-1,TRBJ2-2,CASSLGNPANTGELFF
TRBV28,TRBJ2-3,CAATQPGHQNRYF
TRBV2,TRBJ1-1,CASSAGREAYTEAFF
TRBV7-8,TRBJ2-1,CASSPWTGNVVNEQFF
TRBV12-3/TRBV12-4,TRBJ1-1,CASSLILFQGAFF
TRBV4-1,TRBJ2-1,CASSQGAGNEQFF
TRBV2,TRBJ1-5,CASSDPGQPQHF
TRBV9,TRBJ2-6,CASSPGGAPSSPGANVLTF
TRBV15,TRBJ1-2,CATSRECYTF
TRBV7-6,TRBJ2-3,CASSLDPSGGADTQYF
TRBV9,TRBJ2-1,CASSVLAGFDEQFF
TRBV5-4,TRBJ1-2,CASNRVPERGYTF
TRBV10-2,TRBJ2-3,CASRASGRTTDTQYF
TRBV13,TRBJ1-3,CASSLRRAGGNTIYF
TRBV5-1,TRBJ2-5,CASSLAYGGGAGETQYF
TRBV19,TRBJ2-6,CASSSSGISGANVLTF
TRBV7-9,TRBJ1-2,CASSFSEGDGYTF
TRBV29-1,TRBJ1-1,CSAGGGDTEAFF
TRBV5-1,TRBJ1-1,CASSYLGAEAFF
TRBV2,TRBJ1-4,CASSPIPAGKLFF
TRBV7-9,TRBJ2-5,CASSEGGETQYF
TRBV5-4,TRBJ1-2,CASSPDPTGNYGYTF
TRBV15,TRBJ1-2,CATSGRGSKTNYGYTF
TRBV6-6,TRBJ1-2,CASSRGQGALGLYGYTF
TRBV19,TRBJ2-3,CASSITGSTDTQYF
TRBV2,TRBJ2-6,CASSTGGSGANVLTF
TRBV28,TRBJ1-5,CASRSAKTGARNQPQHF
TRBV6-5,TRBJ1-2,CASRDRMYRGGYTF
TRBV21-1,TRBJ1-2,CASSQGGTGLNYGYTF
TRBV10-2,TRBJ1-2,CASSGGGNYGYTF
TRBV6-5,TRBJ2-7,CASSGTEGYEQYF
TRBV28,TRBJ1-4,CASSLRTGRFEKLFF
TRBV6-2/TRBV6-3,TRBJ2-5,CASSTPTGGRETQYF
TRBV12-3/TRBV12-4,TRBJ1-2,CASSSGVYGYTF
TRBV15,TRBJ2-7,CATSSLGGAVDEQYF
TRBV6-2/TRBV6-3,TRBJ1-1,CASSITENTEAFF